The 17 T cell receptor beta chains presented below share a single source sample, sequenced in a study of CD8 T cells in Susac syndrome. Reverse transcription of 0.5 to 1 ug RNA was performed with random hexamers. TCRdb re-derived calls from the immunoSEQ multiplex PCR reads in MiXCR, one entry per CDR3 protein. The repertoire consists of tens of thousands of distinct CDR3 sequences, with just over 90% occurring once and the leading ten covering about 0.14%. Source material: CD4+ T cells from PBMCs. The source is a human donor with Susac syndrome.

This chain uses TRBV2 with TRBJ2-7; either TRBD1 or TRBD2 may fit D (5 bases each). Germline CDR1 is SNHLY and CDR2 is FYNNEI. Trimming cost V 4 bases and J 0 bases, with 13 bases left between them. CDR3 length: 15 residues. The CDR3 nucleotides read TGTGCCAGCAGTGCCCCCGGGACGGCCTCCTACGAGCAGTACTTC. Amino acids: CASSAPGTASYEQYF.

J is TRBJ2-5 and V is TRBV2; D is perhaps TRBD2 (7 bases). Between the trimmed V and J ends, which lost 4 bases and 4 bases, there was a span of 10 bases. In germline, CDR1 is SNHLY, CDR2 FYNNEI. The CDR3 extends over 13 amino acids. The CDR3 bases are TGTGCCAGCAGTGGAGGGGGGGGAGAGACCCAGTACTTC. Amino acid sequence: CASSGGGGETQYF.

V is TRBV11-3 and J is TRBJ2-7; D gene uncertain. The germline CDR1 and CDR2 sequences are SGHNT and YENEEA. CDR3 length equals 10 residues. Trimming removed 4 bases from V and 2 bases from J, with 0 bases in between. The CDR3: CASSSYEQYF. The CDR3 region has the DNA TGTGCCAGCAGCTCCTACGAGCAGTACTTC.

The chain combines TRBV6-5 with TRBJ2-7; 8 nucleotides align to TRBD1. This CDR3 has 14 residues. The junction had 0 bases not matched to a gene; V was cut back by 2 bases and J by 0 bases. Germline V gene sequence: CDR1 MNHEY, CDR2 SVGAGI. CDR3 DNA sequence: TGTGCCAGCAGTTACGACAGGGGCTCCTACGAGCAGTACTTC. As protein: CASSYDRGSYEQYF.

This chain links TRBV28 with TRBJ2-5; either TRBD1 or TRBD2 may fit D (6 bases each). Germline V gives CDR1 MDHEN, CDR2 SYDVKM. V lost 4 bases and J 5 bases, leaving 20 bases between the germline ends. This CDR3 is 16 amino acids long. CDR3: CASSSPIGGRRETQYF. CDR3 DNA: TGTGCCAGCAGTTCCCCTATCGGGGGCCGGAGGGAGACCCAGTACTTC.

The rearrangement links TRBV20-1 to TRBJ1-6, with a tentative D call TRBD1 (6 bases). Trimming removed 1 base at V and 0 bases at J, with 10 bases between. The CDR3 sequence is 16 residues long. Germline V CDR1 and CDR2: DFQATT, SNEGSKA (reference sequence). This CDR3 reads CSARVRTVSYNSPLHF. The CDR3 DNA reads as TGCAGTGCTAGAGTACGGACAGTCTCCTATAATTCACCCCTCCACTTT.

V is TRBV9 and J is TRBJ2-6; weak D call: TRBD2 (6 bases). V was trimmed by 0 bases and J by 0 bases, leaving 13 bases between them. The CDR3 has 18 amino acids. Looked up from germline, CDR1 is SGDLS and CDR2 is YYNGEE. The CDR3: CASSVEEGAYSGANVLTF. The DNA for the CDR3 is TGTGCCAGCAGCGTAGAGGAGGGTGCATACTCTGGGGCCAACGTCCTGACTTTC. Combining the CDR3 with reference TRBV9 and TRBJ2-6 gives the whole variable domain DSGVTQTPKHLITATGQRVTLRCSPRSGDLSVYWYQQSLDQGLQFLIQYYNGEERAKGNILERFSAQQFPDLHSELNLSSLELGDSALYFCASSVEEGAYSGANVLTFGAGSRLTVL.

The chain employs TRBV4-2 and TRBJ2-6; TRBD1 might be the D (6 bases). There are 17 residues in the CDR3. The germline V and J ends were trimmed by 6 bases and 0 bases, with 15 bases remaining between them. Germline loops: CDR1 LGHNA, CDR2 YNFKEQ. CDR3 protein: CASSERGYSSGANVLTF. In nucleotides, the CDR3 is TGTGCCAGCAGTGAAAGGGGGTACTCCTCTGGGGCCAACGTCCTGACTTTC.

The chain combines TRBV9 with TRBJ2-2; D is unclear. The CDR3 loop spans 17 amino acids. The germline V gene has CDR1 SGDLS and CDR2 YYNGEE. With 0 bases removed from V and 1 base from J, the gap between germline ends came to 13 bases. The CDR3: CASSVGNNYWNTGELFF. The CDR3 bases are TGTGCCAGCAGCGTAGGAAATAACTACTGGAACACCGGGGAGCTGTTTTTT.

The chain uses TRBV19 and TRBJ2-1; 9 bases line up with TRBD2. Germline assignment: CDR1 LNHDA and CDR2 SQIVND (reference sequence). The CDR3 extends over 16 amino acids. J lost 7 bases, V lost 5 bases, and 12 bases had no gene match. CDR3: CASSPSGSGGTNEQFF. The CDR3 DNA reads TGTGCCAGTAGTCCCTCGGGGAGCGGGGGGACTAATGAGCAGTTCTTC.

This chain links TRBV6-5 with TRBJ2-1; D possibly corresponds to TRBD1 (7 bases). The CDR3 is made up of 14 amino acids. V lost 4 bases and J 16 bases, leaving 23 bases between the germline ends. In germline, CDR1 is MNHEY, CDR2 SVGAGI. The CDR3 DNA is TGTGCCAGCAGTTTACGACCAGGAACAGGGGAGGAATTCTTC. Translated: CASSLRPGTGEEFF.

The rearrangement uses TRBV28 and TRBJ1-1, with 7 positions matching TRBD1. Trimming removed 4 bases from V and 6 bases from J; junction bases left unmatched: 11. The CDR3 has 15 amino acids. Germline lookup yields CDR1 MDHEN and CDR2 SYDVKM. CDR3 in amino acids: CASSSSTGSVAEAFF. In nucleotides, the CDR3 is TGTGCCAGCAGTTCCTCGACAGGGTCAGTGGCTGAAGCTTTCTTT.

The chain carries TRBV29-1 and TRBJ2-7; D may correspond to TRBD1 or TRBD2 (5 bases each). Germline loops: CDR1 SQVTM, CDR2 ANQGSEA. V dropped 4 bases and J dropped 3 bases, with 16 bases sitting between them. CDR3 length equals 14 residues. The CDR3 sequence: CSVGDGAWNYEQYF. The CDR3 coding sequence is TGCAGCGTTGGGGACGGCGCCTGGAACTACGAGCAGTACTTC.

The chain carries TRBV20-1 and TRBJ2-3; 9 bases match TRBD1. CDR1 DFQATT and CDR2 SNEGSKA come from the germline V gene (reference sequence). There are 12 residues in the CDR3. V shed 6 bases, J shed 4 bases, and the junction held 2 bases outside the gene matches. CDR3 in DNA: TGCAGTGCCTGGACAGGGGCAGATACGCAGTATTTT. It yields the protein CSAWTGADTQYF.

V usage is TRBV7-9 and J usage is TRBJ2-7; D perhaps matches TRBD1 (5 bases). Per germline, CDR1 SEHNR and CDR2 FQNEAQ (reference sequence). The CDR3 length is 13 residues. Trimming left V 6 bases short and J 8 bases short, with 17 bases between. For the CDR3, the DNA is TGTGCCAGCAGTTTGCAGGCGCAGGGCAAGCAGTACTTC. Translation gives CASSLQAQGKQYF. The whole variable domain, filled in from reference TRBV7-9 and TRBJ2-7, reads DTGVSQNPRHKITKRGQNVTFRCDPISEHNRLYWYRQTLGQGPEFLTYFQNEAQLEKSRLLSDRFSAERPKGSFSTLEIQRTEQGDSAMYLCASSLQAQGKQYFGPGTRLTVT.

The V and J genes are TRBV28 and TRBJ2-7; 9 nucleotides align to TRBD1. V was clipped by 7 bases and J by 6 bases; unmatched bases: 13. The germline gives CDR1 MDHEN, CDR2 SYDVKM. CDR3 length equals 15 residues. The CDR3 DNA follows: TGTGCCAGCACCCAAGGTGGGACAGGGTCTCGCGAGCAGTACTTC. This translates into CASTQGGTGSREQYF. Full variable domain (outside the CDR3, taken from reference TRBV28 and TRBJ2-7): DVKVTQSSRYLVKRTGEKVFLECVQDMDHENMFWYRQDPGLGLRLIYFSYDVKMKEKGDIPEGYSVSREKKERFSLILESASTNQTSMYLCASTQGGTGSREQYFGPGTRLTVT.

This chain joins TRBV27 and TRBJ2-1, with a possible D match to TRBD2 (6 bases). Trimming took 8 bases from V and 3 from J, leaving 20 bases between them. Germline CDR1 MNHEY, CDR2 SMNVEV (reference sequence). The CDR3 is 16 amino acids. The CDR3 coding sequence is TGTGCCAGCGGGGGGATGAGAGGTCGGATCTACAATGAGCAGTTCTTC. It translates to CASGGMRGRIYNEQFF.